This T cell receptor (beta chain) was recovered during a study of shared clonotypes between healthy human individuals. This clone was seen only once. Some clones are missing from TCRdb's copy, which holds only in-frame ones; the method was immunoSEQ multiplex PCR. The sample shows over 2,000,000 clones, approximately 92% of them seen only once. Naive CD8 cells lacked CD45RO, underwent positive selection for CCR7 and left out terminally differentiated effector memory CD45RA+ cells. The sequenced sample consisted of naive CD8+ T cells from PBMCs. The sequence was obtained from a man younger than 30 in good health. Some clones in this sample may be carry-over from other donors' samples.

The CDR3 reads CASRGTGGLNYGYTF. CDR3 DNA: TGTGCCAGCAGGGGGACAGGGGGACTTAACTATGGCTACACCTTC. The chain carries TRBV7-9 and TRBJ1-2, with 11 bases identical to TRBD1. The CDR3 loop spans 15 amino acids. J lost 1 base, V lost 6 bases, and 4 bases had no gene match. The germline V gene encodes CDR1 SEHNR and CDR2 FQNEAQ (reference sequence). Variable domain in full (rest from reference TRBV7-9 and TRBJ1-2): DTGVSQNPRHKITKRGQNVTFRCDPISEHNRLYWYRQTLGQGPEFLTYFQNEAQLEKSRLLSDRFSAERPKGSFSTLEIQRTEQGDSAMYLCASRGTGGLNYGYTFGSGTRLTVV.